A single sample is the source of the 10 T cell receptor beta chains below, sequenced in a study of shared clonotypes between healthy human individuals. Some clones are missing from TCRdb's copy, which holds only in-frame ones; the method was immunoSEQ multiplex PCR. The table records more than 450,000 clones, about four fifths of them present only once. Sample: PBMCs. The receptor source for this set is a woman in her forties in good health. Some clones in this sample may be carry-over from other donors' samples.

The chain uses TRBV7-3 and TRBJ2-1; 11 bases match TRBD1. The germline gives CDR1 SGHTA, CDR2 FQGTGA. The V and J ends lost 5 bases and 6 bases, in that order; junction bases with no gene match: 3. CDR3 length: 14 amino acids. The CDR3 loop reads CASSRDRGVNEQFF. CDR3 in DNA: TGTGCCAGCAGCAGGGACAGGGGGGTCAATGAGCAGTTCTTC.

CDR3 in DNA: TGTGCCAGCAGCCAAACAGGGAAGAAGTTCTTC. It encodes CASSQTGKKFF. The J gene is TRBJ2-1, the V gene TRBV14; the D gene is possibly TRBD1 (6 bases). Trimming left V 2 bases short and J 14 bases short, with 10 bases between. This CDR3 is built from 11 residues. Germline V gene sequence: CDR1 SGHDN, CDR2 FVKESK. The full variable domain, completed using reference TRBV14 and TRBJ2-1, is EAGVTQFPSHSVIEKGQTVTLRCDPISGHDNLYWYRRVMGKEIKFLLHFVKESKQDESGMPNNRFLAERTGGTYSTLKVQPAELEDSGVYFCASSQTGKKFFGPGTRLTVL.

The chain links TRBV19 to TRBJ2-1; TRBD2 might be the D (5 bases). The CDR3 runs to 16 residues. CDR1 LNHDA and CDR2 SQIVND come from the germline V gene (reference sequence). Trimming took 3 bases from V and 0 from J, leaving 12 bases between them. CDR3 protein: CASSIGRRSSYNEQFF. The CDR3, as DNA: TGTGCCAGTAGTATCGGGCGGAGGAGCTCCTACAATGAGCAGTTCTTC.

The chain combines TRBV30 with TRBJ1-2, with D perhaps matching TRBD1 (6 bases). From germline, CDR1 is GTSNPN and CDR2 SVGIG (reference sequence). CDR3 length equals 14 residues. V lost 1 base and J lost 4, with 13 bases in between. The CDR3 sequence is CAWSGGGEGYGYTF. The CDR3 DNA reads TGTGCCTGGAGTGGCGGGGGCGAAGGCTATGGCTACACCTTC.

V and J are TRBV9 and TRBJ2-1, with D possibly being TRBD2 (6 bases). The germline V gene has CDR1 SGDLS and CDR2 YYNGEE. The CDR3 covers 16 residues. The V end was cut by 3 bases, the J end by 2 bases, with 15 bases between. The CDR3 DNA is TGTGCCAGCAGCGCTAGTTTAGCGGAACCCTACAATGAGCAGTTCTTC. Residues: CASSASLAEPYNEQFF.

There are a few counts of this clone. The chain combines TRBV9 with TRBJ2-3; 8 bases fit TRBD2. With 0 bases clipped from V and 4 bases from J, the junction kept 10 bases outside the gene matches. The CDR3 contains 17 residues. Per the germline V gene, CDR1 is SGDLS and CDR2 is YYNGEE. The CDR3 sequence is CASSVGPAGVGPDTQYF. The DNA of the CDR3 is TGTGCCAGCAGCGTAGGGCCAGCGGGAGTAGGCCCAGATACGCAGTATTTT.

This rearrangement joins TRBV5-6 to TRBJ2-7; 7 bases agree with TRBD1. Looked up from germline, CDR1 is SGHDT and CDR2 is YYEEEE. After removal of 3 bases from V and 0 bases from J, the junction contained 12 bases not matched to a gene. This CDR3 has 17 amino acids. CDR3 in DNA: TGTGCCAGCAGCTACGAGGGACAGAGGTTAAGCTCCTACGAGCAGTACTTC. It is translated as CASSYEGQRLSSYEQYF. The whole variable domain, filled in from reference TRBV5-6 and TRBJ2-7, reads DAGVTQSPTHLIKTRGQQVTLRCSPKSGHDTVSWYQQALGQGPQFIFQYYEEEERQRGNFPDRFSGHQFPNYSSELNVNALLLGDSALYLCASSYEGQRLSSYEQYFGPGTRLTVT.

The chain combines TRBV7-8 with TRBJ1-2; D might be TRBD1 (6 bases). V was trimmed by 1 base and J by 8 bases, leaving 11 bases between them. Germline CDR1 and CDR2: SGHVS and FQNEAQ. The CDR3 covers 13 residues. The CDR3 loop reads CASSLDRVEGYTF. The CDR3 nucleotides read TGTGCCAGCAGCTTAGACAGGGTTGAGGGCTACACCTTC.

The chain uses TRBV7-2 and TRBJ2-5, with D possibly TRBD1 on 6 matching bases. The CDR3 has 15 residues. V lost 5 bases and J lost 3, with 16 bases in between. Per germline, CDR1 SGHTA and CDR2 FQGNSA. The CDR3 loop reads CASSPSGTNKETQYF. The DNA for the CDR3 is TGTGCCAGCAGCCCATCCGGGACAAATAAAGAGACCCAGTACTTC.

Concerning this clone itself: A much larger clone sits a single nucleotide away, making a read error possible. Other nucleotide sequences in the sample specify the same CDR3. The V and J genes are TRBV11-2 and TRBJ2-7; no clear D. V was cut by 5 bases and J by 0 bases, with 2 bases left in between. Germline V CDR1 and CDR2: SGHAT, FQNNGV. This CDR3 spans 11 amino acids. The CDR3 reads CASSASYEQYF. CDR3 DNA: TGTGCCAGCAGCGCCTCCTACGAGCAGTACTTC.